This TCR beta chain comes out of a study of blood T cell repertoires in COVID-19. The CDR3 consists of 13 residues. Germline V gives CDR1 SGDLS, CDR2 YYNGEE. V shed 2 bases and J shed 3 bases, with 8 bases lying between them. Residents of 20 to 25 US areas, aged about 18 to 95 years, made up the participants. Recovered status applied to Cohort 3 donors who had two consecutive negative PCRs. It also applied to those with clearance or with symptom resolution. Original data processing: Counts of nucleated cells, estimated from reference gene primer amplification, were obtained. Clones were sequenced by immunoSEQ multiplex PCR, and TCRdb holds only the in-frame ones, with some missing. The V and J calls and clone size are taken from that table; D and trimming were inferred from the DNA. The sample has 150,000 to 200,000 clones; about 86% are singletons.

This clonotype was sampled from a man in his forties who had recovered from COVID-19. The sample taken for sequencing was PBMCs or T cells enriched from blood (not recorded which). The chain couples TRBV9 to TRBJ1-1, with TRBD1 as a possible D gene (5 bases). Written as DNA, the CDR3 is TGTGCCAGCAGCGTGCAGGGTGACACTGAAGCTTTCTTT. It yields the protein CASSVQGDTEAFF.